The TCR beta chain under discussion was sequenced for a study of blood T cell repertoires in COVID-19. On the study more broadly: There were acute and convalescent COVID-19 samples, and they came from the United States, Italy and Spain.

The method was immunoSEQ multiplex PCR; TCRdb's version includes in-frame clones alone and lacks a portion of them. The repertoire has around 130,000 clones, roughly 90% of them found once; the top ten carry about 2.3%. V was pared by 5 bases and J by 7 bases, with 8 bases of the junction left unmatched. The CDR3 is 14 residues long. Germline V gives CDR1 KGHSH, CDR2 LQKENI. This sequence originates from a woman in her fifties or sixties who had recovered from COVID-19. This chain links TRBV18 with TRBJ1-2, with TRBD1 matching over 9 bases. What was sequenced was PBMCs or T cells enriched from blood (not recorded which). The CDR3 region is CASSTGTGMSGYTF. CDR3 bases: TGTGCCAGCTCAACCGGGACAGGGATGAGTGGCTACACCTTC.